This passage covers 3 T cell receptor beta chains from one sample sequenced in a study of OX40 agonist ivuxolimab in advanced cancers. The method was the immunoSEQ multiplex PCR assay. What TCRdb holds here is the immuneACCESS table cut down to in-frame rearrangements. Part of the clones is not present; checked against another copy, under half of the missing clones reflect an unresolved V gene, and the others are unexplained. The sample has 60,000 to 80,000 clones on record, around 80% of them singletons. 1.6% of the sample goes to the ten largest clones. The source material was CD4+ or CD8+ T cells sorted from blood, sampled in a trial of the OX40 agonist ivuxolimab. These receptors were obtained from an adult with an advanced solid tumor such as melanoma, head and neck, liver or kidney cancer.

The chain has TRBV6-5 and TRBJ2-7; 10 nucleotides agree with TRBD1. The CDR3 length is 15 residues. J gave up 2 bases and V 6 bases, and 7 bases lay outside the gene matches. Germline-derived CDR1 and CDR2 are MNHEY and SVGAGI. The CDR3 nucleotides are TGTGCCAGCAGCCCGGGGACAGGGGAAACCTACGAGCAGTACTTC. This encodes CASSPGTGETYEQYF.

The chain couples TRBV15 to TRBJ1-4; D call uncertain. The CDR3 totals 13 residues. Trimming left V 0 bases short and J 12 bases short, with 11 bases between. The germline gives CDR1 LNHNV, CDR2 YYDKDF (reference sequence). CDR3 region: CATSRDLEEQLFF. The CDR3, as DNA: TGTGCCACCAGCAGAGATTTGGAGGAACAACTGTTTTTT.

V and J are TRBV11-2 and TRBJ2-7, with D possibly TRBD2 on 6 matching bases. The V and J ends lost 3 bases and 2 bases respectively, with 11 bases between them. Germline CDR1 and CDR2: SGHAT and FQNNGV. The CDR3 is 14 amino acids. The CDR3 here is CASSFPGTPYEQYF. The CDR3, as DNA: TGTGCCAGCAGCTTTCCCGGGACTCCCTACGAGCAGTACTTC.